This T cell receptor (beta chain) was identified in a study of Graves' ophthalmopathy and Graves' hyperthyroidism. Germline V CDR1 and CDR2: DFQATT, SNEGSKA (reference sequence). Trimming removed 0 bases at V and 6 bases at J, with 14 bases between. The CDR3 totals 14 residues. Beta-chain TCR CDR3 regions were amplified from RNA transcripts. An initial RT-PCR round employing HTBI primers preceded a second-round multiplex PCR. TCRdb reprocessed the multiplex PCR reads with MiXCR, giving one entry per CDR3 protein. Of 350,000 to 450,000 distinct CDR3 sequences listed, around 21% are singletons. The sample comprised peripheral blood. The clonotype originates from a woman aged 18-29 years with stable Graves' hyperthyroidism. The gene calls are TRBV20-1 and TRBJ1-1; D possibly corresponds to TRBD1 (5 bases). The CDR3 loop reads CSARDSGTSPEAFF. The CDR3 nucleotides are TGCAGTGCTAGAGACTCAGGGACTTCCCCTGAAGCTTTCTTT.